The 13 T cell receptor beta chains given below trace back to one sample, sequenced in a study of blood T cells in healthy people across ages. For the second PCR, which ran for 7 to 11 cycles, a sample-barcoded 5' primer and a J-beta primer mix were used. TCRdb analysed the 5' RACE reads with MiXCR anew, one entry per CDR3 protein. This sample has about 1,800,000 distinct CDR3 sequences, with 25% to 30% found just once. Input material: blood. These receptors were collected from a woman aged 25 to 39 in good health.

Ten or more counts support this clonotype. V is TRBV4-2 and J is TRBJ1-2, with 9 bases fitting TRBD1. There are 20 residues in the CDR3. The junction had 18 bases not matched to a gene; V was cut back by 0 bases and J by 4 bases. CDR1 LGHNA and CDR2 YNFKEQ come from the germline V gene. The CDR3 spells CASSQDLPGTGPDIIYGYTF. DNA for the CDR3: TGTGCCAGCAGCCAAGATCTTCCCGGGACAGGGCCCGATATAATCTATGGCTACACCTTC.

This clonotype was found a few times. The CDR3 sequence: CATSRTGGQETQYF. The CDR3 DNA reads TGTGCCACCAGTCGGACAGGGGGCCAAGAGACCCAGTACTTC. The chain joins TRBV24-1 to TRBJ2-5; 10 bases line up with TRBD1. The CDR3 has 14 amino acids. The trim removed 6 bases at V and 1 base at J, leaving 1 base unmatched. The germline V gene has CDR1 KGHDR and CDR2 SFDVKD.

The chain links TRBV9 to TRBJ2-1, with TRBD2 as a possible D gene (6 bases). Germline CDR1 is SGDLS and CDR2 is YYNGEE. CDR3 length: 14 amino acids. Trimming took 3 bases from V and 9 from J, leaving 16 bases between them. The CDR3 DNA reads as TGTGCCAGCAGCGGAGAGGGACGGGGGAGTGAGCAGTTCTTC. This sequence encodes CASSGEGRGSEQFF.

This clonotype showed up just a few times. The chain employs TRBV5-1 and TRBJ1-1; D uncertain. V was shortened by 0 bases and J by 1 base, with 13 bases between the two germline ends. From germline, CDR1 is SGHRS and CDR2 YFSETQ. This CDR3 contains 16 residues. The CDR3 DNA reads TGCGCCAGCAGCTTGGCCTTACTCGGATCGAACACTGAAGCTTTCTTT. Translated: CASSLALLGSNTEAFF.

This clonotype was seen only a few times. The chain is built from TRBV5-6 and TRBJ2-3; TRBD2 matches 13 bases. Germline CDR1 reads SGHDT; CDR2 reads YYEEEE. The ends lost 3 bases at V and 7 bases at J; junction bases unmatched: 8. The CDR3 extends over 16 amino acids. CDR3 DNA: TGTGCCAGCAGCTCCCCCGGACTAGCGGGAGTGAATACGCAGTATTTT. The encoded protein is CASSSPGLAGVNTQYF.

V usage is TRBV25-1 and J usage is TRBJ2-1; D remains ambiguous. Germline V gene data show CDR1 as MGHDK and CDR2 as SYGVNS. CDR3 length equals 11 residues. Trimming pared 7 bases from V and 14 bases from J, leaving 15 bases between. CDR3 in amino acids: CASMRGSREFF. The CDR3 DNA reads as TGTGCCAGCATGCGCGGCTCAAGGGAGTTCTTC.

This clonotype was counted many times. The V call is TRBV20-1, the J call TRBJ2-3, with 7 positions matching TRBD2. The CDR3 sequence is 14 residues long. V shed 6 bases and J 5 bases; nucleotides not matched to a gene: 11. Germline-derived CDR1 and CDR2 are DFQATT and SNEGSKA (reference sequence). CDR3: CSAGVAGDLDTQYF. The CDR3 DNA is TGCAGTGCAGGAGTGGCGGGAGATCTAGATACGCAGTATTTT.

The chain carries TRBV28 and TRBJ2-1, with TRBD2 matching 9 bases. Germline V lookup: CDR1 MDHEN, CDR2 SYDVKM. V was clipped by 7 bases and J by 1 base; unmatched bases: 8. There are 16 residues in the CDR3. Here the CDR3 DNA reads TGTGCCAGCACAACCAGCGGGGGGCCTTCCTACAATGAGCAGTTCTTC. It codes for CASTTSGGPSYNEQFF. Together with reference TRBV28 and TRBJ2-1, the CDR3 gives the full variable domain: DVKVTQSSRYLVKRTGEKVFLECVQDMDHENMFWYRQDPGLGLRLIYFSYDVKMKEKGDIPEGYSVSREKKERFSLILESASTNQTSMYLCASTTSGGPSYNEQFFGPGTRLTVL.

This chain links TRBV4-1 with TRBJ2-3, with TRBD2 as a possible D gene (5 bases). CDR1 MGHRA and CDR2 YSYEKL come from the germline V gene. Trimming pared 3 bases from V and 2 bases from J, leaving 12 bases between. The CDR3 sequence is 15 residues long. CDR3 region: CASSHKDGITDTQYF. CDR3 nucleotide sequence: TGCGCCAGCAGCCACAAGGACGGGATCACAGATACGCAGTATTTT.

The chain links TRBV28 to TRBJ1-2; no clear D. This CDR3 is built from 16 residues. CDR1 is MDHEN, CDR2 SYDVKM, per germline. Trimming left V 4 bases short and J 4 bases short, with 19 bases between. In nucleotides, the CDR3 is TGTGCCAGCAGTTCCCCAGCAGGCGTAAATTCCTATGGCTACACCTTC. Encoded protein: CASSSPAGVNSYGYTF.

This chain joins TRBV29-1 and TRBJ2-1; D possibly uses TRBD1 or TRBD2 (6 bases each). Between the trimmed V and J ends, which lost 8 bases and 8 bases, there was a span of 13 bases. This CDR3 contains 11 residues. Germline-derived CDR1 and CDR2 are SQVTM and ANQGSEA. CDR3 sequence reads: CSMYGGHEQFF. The CDR3 DNA reads TGCAGCATGTACGGGGGCCATGAGCAGTTCTTC.

This clonotype was picked up one time. A read error may be the cause here, since a much bigger clone is one base away. The gene calls are TRBV10-3 and TRBJ2-5; D gene ambiguous. The CDR3 totals 14 residues. V lost 0 bases to trimming and J lost 11 bases, with 16 bases between them. Germline-derived CDR1 and CDR2 are ENHRY and SYGVKD. The CDR3 is CAISESGLSYGQYF. CDR3 DNA sequence: TGTGCCATCAGTGAGTCGGGCCTCTCCTACGGGCAGTACTTC.

The CDR3 nucleotides are TGTGCCAGCAGCCAAACGGGGGGCCACATCTTCGACCAAGAGACCCAGTACTTC. Encoded protein: CASSQTGGHIFDQETQYF. The chain combines TRBV14 with TRBJ2-5; D might be TRBD2 (7 bases). CDR3 length: 18 residues. Deletions cut 2 bases from V and 0 bases from J, with 19 bases between. Per the germline V gene, CDR1 is SGHDN and CDR2 is FVKESK. The whole variable domain, filled in from reference TRBV14 and TRBJ2-5, reads EAGVTQFPSHSVIEKGQTVTLRCDPISGHDNLYWYRRVMGKEIKFLLHFVKESKQDESGMPNNRFLAERTGGTYSTLKVQPAELEDSGVYFCASSQTGGHIFDQETQYFGPGTRLLVL.